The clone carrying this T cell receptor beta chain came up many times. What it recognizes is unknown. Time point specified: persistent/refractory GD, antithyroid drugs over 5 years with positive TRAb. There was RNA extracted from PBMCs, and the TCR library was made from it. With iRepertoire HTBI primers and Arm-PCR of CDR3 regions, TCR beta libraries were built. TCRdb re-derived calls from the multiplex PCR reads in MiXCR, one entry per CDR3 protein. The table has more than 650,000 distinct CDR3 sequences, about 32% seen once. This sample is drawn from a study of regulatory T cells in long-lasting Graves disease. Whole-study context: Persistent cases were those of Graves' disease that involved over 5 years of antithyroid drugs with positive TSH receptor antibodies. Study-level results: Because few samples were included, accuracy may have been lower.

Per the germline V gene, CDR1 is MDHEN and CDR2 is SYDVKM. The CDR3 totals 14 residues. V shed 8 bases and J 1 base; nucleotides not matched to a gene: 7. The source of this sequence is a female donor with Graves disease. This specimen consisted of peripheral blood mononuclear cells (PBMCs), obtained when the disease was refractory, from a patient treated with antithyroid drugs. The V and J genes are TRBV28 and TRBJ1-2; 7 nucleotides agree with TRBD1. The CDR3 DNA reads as TGTGCCAGCTCTGGGGACAGCATTAACTATGGCTACACCTTC. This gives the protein CASSGDSINYGYTF.